This TCR beta chain was retrieved from a study of blood T cell repertoires in COVID-19. Study-wide context: Specimens from acute and convalescent COVID-19 originated in the United States, Italy and Spain. In each case, the material was cDNA or gDNA derived from T cells, B-cell-depleted T cells, or PBMCs.

Germline CDR1 and CDR2: SQVTM and ANQGSEA. V shed 6 bases and J shed 4 bases, with 9 bases lying between them. This CDR3 has 12 amino acids. This clone turned up a few times. TCRdb's copy holds only in-frame clones and misses some; the assay was immunoSEQ multiplex PCR. The sample carries 430,000 or so clones, about 88% recorded once. Enrolled through a virtual design, the participants were between roughly 18 and 100 years of age and came from fewer than 30 US areas. Participants' reported clinical history set cohort assignment. This TCR derives from a woman aged 18-35 years who had been exposed to COVID-19. Sequencing was carried out using PBMCs or T cells enriched from blood (not recorded which). The genes are TRBV29-1 and TRBJ2-2; TRBD1 is a possible D gene (6 bases). CDR3 loop: CSVGQITGELFF. CDR3 bases: TGCAGCGTAGGACAGATCACCGGGGAGCTGTTTTTT.